The 9 T cell receptor beta chains below come from one sample, sequenced in a study of blood T cell repertoires in COVID-19. Repertoires were generated with immunoSEQ multiplex PCR, while TCRdb's copy carries only in-frame clones and drops some. The sample holds approximately 160,000 clones, about 87% seen once. Sequencing input: peripheral blood. The receptor set was obtained from a man between 60 and 75 years old with COVID-19, enrolled during active disease.

The gene calls are TRBV7-2 and TRBJ2-7; maybe TRBD1 (6 bases). Germline loops: CDR1 SGHTA, CDR2 FQGNSA. CDR3 length: 11 residues. V lost 6 bases, J lost 5 bases, and 8 bases lay in between. CDR3 protein: CASSHRDEQYF. CDR3 in DNA: TGTGCCAGCAGTCACAGGGACGAGCAGTACTTC.

This chain links TRBV5-1 with TRBJ2-1; maybe TRBD1 (5 bases). The CDR3 is 16 residues long. V shed 1 base and J shed 3 bases, with 14 bases lying between them. Germline V gene data show CDR1 as SGHRS and CDR2 as YFSETQ. This CDR3 reads CASSLTGGTGYNEQFF. For the CDR3, the DNA is TGCGCCAGCAGCTTGACAGGCGGTACAGGCTACAATGAGCAGTTCTTC.

V and J are TRBV2 and TRBJ2-5; 16 bases align to TRBD2. This CDR3 region has 17 residues. The J segment lost 4 bases and the V segment lost 6 bases, leaving 8 bases of the junction unmatched. Germline values: CDR1 SNHLY, CDR2 FYNNEI. The CDR3 DNA sequence: TGTGCCAGCAGGGTGGGACTAGCGGGGGGGCCAGGAGAGACCCAGTACTTC. Its translation is CASRVGLAGGPGETQYF.

The sample holds one count of this clone. The gene calls are TRBV4-3 and TRBJ2-1; 10 nucleotides match TRBD2. Unmatched junction bases numbered 11, after V lost 5 bases and J lost 7 bases. The germline gives CDR1 LGHNA, CDR2 YSLEER. This CDR3 spans 16 amino acids. The CDR3 sequence: CASSILQAGGPNEQFF. The CDR3 region has the DNA TGCGCCAGCAGCATCTTACAAGCGGGAGGGCCAAATGAGCAGTTCTTC.

The gene calls are TRBV24-1 and TRBJ2-1; no definite D call. CDR3 length: 14 amino acids. Germline assignment: CDR1 KGHDR and CDR2 SFDVKD. The V gene lost 4 bases and the J gene lost 6 bases, with 12 bases spanning the gap. CDR3 DNA: TGTGCCACCAGTGACCCCATGCAAGCCAATGAGCAGTTCTTC. As protein: CATSDPMQANEQFF.

The V and J genes are TRBV9 and TRBJ1-6, with D possibly TRBD1 on 6 matching bases. The germline V gene encodes CDR1 SGDLS and CDR2 YYNGEE. V gave up 0 bases and J gave up 7 bases, with 11 bases separating them. This CDR3 comprises 15 residues. The CDR3 loop reads CASSVGTDLNSPLHF. The CDR3 DNA is TGTGCCAGCAGCGTAGGGACAGATTTAAATTCACCCCTCCACTTT.

This chain connects TRBV7-9 to TRBJ1-2; TRBD1 is a possible D gene (6 bases). This CDR3 is 16 amino acids long. Germline V gene sequence: CDR1 SEHNR, CDR2 FQNEAQ (reference sequence). The V end lost 5 bases, the J end lost 1 base, and 17 bases lay between the germline ends. CDR3 nucleotides: TGTGCCAGCAGCCCCCGAGGGGACATGAATAACTATGGCTACACCTTC. It yields the protein CASSPRGDMNNYGYTF.

V and J are TRBV21-1 and TRBJ1-5; the listed D gene, TRBD1, was not tested against the DNA. TRBV21-1 is flagged as a pseudogene. This CDR3 has 14 amino acids. CDR3: CASSKWTGNQPQHF. CDR3 DNA: TGTGCCAGCAGCAAATGGACAGGGAATCAGCCCCAGCATTTT.

The chain couples TRBV5-6 to TRBJ2-2; 7 nucleotides align to TRBD1. V dropped 1 base and J dropped 5; count of bases not matched to a gene: 11. The length of the CDR3 is 17 residues. Germline-derived CDR1 and CDR2 are SGHDT and YYEEEE. The DNA of the CDR3 is TGTGCCAGCAGCTTGAGATGGGGCCCGACAGGGACCGGGGAGCTGTTTTTT. Amino acids: CASSLRWGPTGTGELFF.